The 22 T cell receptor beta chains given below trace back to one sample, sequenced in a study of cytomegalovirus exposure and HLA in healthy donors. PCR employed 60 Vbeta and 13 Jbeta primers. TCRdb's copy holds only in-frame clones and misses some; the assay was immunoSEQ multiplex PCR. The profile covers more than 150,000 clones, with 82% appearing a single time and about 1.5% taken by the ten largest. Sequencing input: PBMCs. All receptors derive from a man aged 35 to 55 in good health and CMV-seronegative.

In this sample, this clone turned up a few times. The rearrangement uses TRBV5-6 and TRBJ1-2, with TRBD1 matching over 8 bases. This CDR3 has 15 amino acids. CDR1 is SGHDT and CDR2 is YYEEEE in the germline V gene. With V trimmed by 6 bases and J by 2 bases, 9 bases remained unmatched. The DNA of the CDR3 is TGTGCCAGCACCATAGGGACAGGATGGAACTATGGCTACACCTTC. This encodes CASTIGTGWNYGYTF.

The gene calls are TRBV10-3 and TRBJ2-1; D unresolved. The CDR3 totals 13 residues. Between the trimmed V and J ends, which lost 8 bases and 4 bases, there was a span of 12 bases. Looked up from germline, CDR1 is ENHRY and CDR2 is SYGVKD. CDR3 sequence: CAIGEQPYNEQFF. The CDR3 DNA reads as TGTGCCATCGGCGAACAGCCTTACAATGAGCAGTTCTTC.

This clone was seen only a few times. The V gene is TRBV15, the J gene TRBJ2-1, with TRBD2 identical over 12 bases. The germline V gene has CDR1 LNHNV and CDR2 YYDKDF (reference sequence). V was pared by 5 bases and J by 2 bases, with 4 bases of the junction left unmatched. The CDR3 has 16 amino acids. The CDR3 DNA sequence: TGTGCCACCAGCGGCTGGACTAGCGGGACCTACAATGAGCAGTTCTTC. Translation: CATSGWTSGTYNEQFF. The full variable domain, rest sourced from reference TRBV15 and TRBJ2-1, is DAMVIQNPRYQVTQFGKPVTLSCSQTLNHNVMYWYQQKSSQAPKLLFHYYDKDFNNEADTPDNFQSRRPNTSFCFLDIRSPGLGDTAMYLCATSGWTSGTYNEQFFGPGTRLTVL.

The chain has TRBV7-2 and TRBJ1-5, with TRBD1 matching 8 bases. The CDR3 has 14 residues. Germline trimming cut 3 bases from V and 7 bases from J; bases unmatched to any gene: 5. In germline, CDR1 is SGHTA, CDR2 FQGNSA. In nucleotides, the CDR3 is TGTGCCAGCAGCTTTGCAGGGGGCGGGCAGCCCCAGCATTTT. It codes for CASSFAGGGQPQHF.

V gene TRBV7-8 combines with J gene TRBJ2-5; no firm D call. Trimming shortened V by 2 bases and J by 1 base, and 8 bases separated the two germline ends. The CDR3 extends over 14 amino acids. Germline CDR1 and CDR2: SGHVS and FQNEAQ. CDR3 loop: CASSLSTGQETQYF. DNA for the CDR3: TGTGCCAGCAGCTTAAGTACGGGCCAAGAGACCCAGTACTTC.

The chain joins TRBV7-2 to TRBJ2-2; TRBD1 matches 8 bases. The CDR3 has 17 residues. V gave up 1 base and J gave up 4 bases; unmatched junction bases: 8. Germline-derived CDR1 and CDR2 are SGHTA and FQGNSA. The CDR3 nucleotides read TGTGCCAGCAGCTTAGTCGGTCCCAGGGGGCCCACCGGGGAGCTGTTTTTT. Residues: CASSLVGPRGPTGELFF.

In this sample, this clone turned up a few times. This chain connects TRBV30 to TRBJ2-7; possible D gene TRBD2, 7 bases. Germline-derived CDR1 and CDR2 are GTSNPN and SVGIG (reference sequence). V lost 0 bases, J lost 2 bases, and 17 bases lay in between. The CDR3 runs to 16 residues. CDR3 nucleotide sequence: TGTGCCTGGAGTGTACGGGCGGGGGCAGGGGCCTACGAGCAGTACTTC. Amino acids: CAWSVRAGAGAYEQYF.

CDR3 DNA sequence: TGCGCCAGCAGTGAAGCTAGCAGTGGGACCTACGAGCAGTACTTC. Translation gives CASSEASSGTYEQYF. The genes are TRBV10-2 and TRBJ2-7; D might be TRBD2 (5 bases). Germline-derived CDR1 and CDR2 are WSHSY and SAAADI. V gave up 3 bases and J gave up 2 bases, with 14 bases separating them. The CDR3 is 15 amino acids.

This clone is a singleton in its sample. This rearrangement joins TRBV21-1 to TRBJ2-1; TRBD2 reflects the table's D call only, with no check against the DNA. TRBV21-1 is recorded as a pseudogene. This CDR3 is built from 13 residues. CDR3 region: CASSKSVHNEQFF. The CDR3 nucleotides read TGTGCCAGCAGCAAATCCGTCCACAATGAGCAGTTCTTC.

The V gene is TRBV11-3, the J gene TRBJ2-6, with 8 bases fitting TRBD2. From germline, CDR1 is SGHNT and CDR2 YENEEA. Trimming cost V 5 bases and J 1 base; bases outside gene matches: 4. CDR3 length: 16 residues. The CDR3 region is CASSRRGGSGANVLTF. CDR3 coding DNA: TGTGCCAGCAGCCGTCGGGGGGGGTCTGGGGCCAACGTCCTGACTTTC.

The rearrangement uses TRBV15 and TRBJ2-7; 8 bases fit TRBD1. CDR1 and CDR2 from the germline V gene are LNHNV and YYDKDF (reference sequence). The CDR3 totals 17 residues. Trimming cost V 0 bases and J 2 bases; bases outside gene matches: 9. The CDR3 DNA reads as TGTGCCACCAGCAGAGATCACCCCAACAGGGGGGCCTACGAGCAGTACTTC. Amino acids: CATSRDHPNRGAYEQYF.

This CDR3 reads CASSSPGLGTEAFF. CDR3 bases: TGTGCCAGCAGTTCGCCGGGACTTGGCACTGAAGCTTTCTTT. The genes are TRBV28 and TRBJ1-1, with D possibly matching TRBD1 (5 bases). Trimming shortened V by 4 bases and J by 4 bases, and 13 bases separated the two germline ends. The CDR3 runs to 14 residues. Germline values: CDR1 MDHEN, CDR2 SYDVKM.

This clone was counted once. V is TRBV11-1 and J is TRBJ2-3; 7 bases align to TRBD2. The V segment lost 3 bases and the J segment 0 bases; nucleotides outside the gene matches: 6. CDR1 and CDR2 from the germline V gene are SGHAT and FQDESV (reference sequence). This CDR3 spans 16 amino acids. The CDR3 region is CASSLIAGTSTDTQYF. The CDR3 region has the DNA TGTGCCAGCAGCTTGATAGCGGGTACTAGCACAGATACGCAGTATTTT.

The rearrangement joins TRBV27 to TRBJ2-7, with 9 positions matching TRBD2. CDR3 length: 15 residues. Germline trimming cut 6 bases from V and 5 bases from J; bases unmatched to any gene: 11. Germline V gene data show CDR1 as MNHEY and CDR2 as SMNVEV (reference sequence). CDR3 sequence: CASRPQIAGVHEQYF. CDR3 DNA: TGTGCCAGCAGGCCTCAGATAGCGGGGGTCCACGAGCAGTACTTC.

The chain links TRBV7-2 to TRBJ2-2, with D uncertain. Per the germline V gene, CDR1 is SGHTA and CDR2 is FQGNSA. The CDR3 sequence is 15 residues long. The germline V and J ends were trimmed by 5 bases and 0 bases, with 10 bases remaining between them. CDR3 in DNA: TGTGCCAGCAGCGCCCGACAATCGAACACCGGGGAGCTGTTTTTT. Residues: CASSARQSNTGELFF.

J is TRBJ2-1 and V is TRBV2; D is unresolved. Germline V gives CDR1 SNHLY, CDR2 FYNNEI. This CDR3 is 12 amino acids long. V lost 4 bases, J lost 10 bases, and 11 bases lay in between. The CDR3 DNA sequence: TGTGCCAGCAGTGTTGGCTCCATGGAGCAGTTCTTC. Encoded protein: CASSVGSMEQFF. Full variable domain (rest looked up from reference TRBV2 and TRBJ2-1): EPEVTQTPSHQVTQMGQEVILRCVPISNHLYFYWYRQILGQKVEFLVSFYNNEISEKSEIFDDQFSVERPDGSNFTLKIRSTKLEDSAMYFCASSVGSMEQFFGPGTRLTVL.

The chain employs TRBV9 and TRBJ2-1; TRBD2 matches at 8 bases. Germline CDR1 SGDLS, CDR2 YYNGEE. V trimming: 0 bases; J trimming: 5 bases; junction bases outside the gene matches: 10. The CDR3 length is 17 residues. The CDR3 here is CASSVAILPGGDNEQFF. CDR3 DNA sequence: TGTGCCAGCAGCGTAGCTATTCTGCCGGGAGGGGACAATGAGCAGTTCTTC.

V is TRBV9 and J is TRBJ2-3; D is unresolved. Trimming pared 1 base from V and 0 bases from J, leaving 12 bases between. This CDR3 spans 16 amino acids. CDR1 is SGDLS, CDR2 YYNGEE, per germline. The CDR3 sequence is CASSVSELTSTDTQYF. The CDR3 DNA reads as TGTGCCAGCAGCGTATCTGAACTGACTAGCACAGATACGCAGTATTTT.

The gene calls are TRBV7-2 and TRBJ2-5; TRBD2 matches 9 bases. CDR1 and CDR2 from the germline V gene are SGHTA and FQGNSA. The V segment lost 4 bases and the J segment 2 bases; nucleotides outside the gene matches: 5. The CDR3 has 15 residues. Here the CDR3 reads CASSSRLAEQETQYF. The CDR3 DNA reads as TGTGCCAGCAGCTCCCGACTAGCGGAACAAGAGACCCAGTACTTC.

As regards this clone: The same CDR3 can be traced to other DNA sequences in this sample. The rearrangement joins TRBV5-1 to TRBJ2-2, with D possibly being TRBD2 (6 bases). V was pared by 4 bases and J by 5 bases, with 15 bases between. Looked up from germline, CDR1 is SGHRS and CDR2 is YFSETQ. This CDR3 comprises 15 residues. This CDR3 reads CASSPGTARTGELFF. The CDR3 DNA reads TGCGCCAGCAGCCCGGGGACTGCACGGACCGGGGAGCTGTTTTTT.

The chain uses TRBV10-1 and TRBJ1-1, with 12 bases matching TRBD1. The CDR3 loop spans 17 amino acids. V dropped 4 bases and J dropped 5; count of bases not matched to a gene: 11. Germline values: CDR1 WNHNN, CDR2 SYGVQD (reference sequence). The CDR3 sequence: CASSGHPGQGAKTEAFF. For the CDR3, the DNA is TGCGCCAGCAGTGGTCACCCGGGACAGGGGGCGAAGACTGAAGCTTTCTTT.

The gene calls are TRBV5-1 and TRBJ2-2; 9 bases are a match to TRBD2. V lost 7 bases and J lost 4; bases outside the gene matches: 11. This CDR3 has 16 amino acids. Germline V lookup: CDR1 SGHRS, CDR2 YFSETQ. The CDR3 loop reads CASQPPSGVGTGELFF. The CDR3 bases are TGCGCCAGCCAGCCCCCTAGCGGGGTTGGCACCGGGGAGCTGTTTTTT.